This TCR beta chain originates from a study of neurological immune-mediated disorders. Study overall: Relapsing-remitting disease was seen in 31 of the 34 multiple sclerosis patients, and secondary progressive disease was seen in 3. The study's findings and limits: Multiple sclerosis, the disease with the least TCR clonal expansion, fell below healthy controls, whereas HTLV-1-associated myelopathy showed the most. A possible signature appeared as one related-CDR3 cluster, in which phylogenetic grouping placed the repertoires of 18 of 34 multiple sclerosis patients.

The sample holds many counts of this clonotype. What it recognizes is unknown. TCRdb fed the 5' RACE reads into MiXCR, producing one record per CDR3 protein. Here the sample spans about 89,000 distinct CDR3 sequences, just over 2.5% being singletons. This CDR3 comprises 16 residues. The J segment lost 5 bases and the V segment lost 4 bases, leaving 12 bases of the junction unmatched. Germline V gene data show CDR1 as DFQATT and CDR2 as SNEGSKA (reference sequence). Preparation of the unsorted libraries drew on 2 million PBMCs stored at -80 C. The clonotype was recovered from a woman in her thirties with multiple sclerosis. The specimen sequenced was PBMCs. This chain links TRBV20-1 with TRBJ2-5; 11 bases agree with TRBD2. CDR3 residues: CSAKIAGGPRMETQYF. The CDR3 region has the DNA TGCAGTGCTAAAATAGCGGGAGGGCCCAGGATGGAGACCCAGTACTTC.